This entry features one TCR beta chain sequence. Only a few counts were recorded for this clonotype. What this receptor recognizes is not known. The junction departs from germline at one end; a sequencing error may be responsible. The TCR beta CDR3 regions were amplified from the RNA transcripts. The first round of RT-PCR for the TCR CDR3 was performed with the HTBI primer set and the Qiagen OneStep RT-PCR kit. Libraries were constructed in a second round of multiplex PCR, after which size selection and purification were carried out. Sequencing of the libraries was done on an Illumina HiSeq2000 using paired-end 100 bp reads. Under the source paper's analysis protocol: Raw data were processed with SOAPnuke, discarding reads with adapters, uncalled bases, mean Phred below 15, or no exact constant-primer or identifier match. COPE v1.2.5 was used to merge high-quality paired reads, and clonotypes were defined as unique nucleotide sequences. Clonotypes were aligned to IMGT TRBV, TRBD and TRBJ reference segments using MiTCR v1.1. Only V-J combinations with frequency above 0.0001, covering 98% to 99.2% of repertoires, were analysed. A TCS score was defined as the ratio of F50 (clonal expansion) to E x V (chaos), with BLOSUM62-based TCRdist applied between CDR3 peptides within each V-J. Welch's t-statistics and random forest reduced roughly 540 V-J features to roughly 13, which were used in a naive Bayes classifier (R e1071). TCRdb's own reprocessing of the public reads used fastp at Q25 and MiXCR and kept productive beta chains. Each entry is one CDR3 protein sequence, shown with its most common DNA and genes. Here the V and J calls rest on TCRdb's processing, not on the authors' analysis. The sample data list about half a million distinct CDR3 sequences, and under 25% of these were observed just once. Clones ranked in the top ten supply about 25% of the sample.

The data belong to a study of T cells in Graves' hyperthyroidism and ophthalmopathy (dated 2019 in TCRdb). Looking at the study overall: Peripheral blood samples were taken at the time of initial diagnosis, prior to any treatment. To identify distinguishing TCR V-J signatures, a discovery cohort of around 98 patients was used, comprising 43 with Graves' ophthalmopathy and around 57 with stable Graves' hyperthyroidism. Whether ophthalmopathy could be predicted prospectively was tested in an independent validation cohort made up of 18 to 20 hyperthyroidism patients plus 17 patients who later progressed to ophthalmopathy. The 90 to 100 discovery patients were randomly divided into training and test sets at a 7:3 ratio. The study also compared thyroid tissue and blood T-cell repertoires from several Graves' hyperthyroidism patients. After sampling, hyperthyroidism patients received methimazole starting at 30 mg daily, and ophthalmopathy patients received high-dose intravenous methylprednisolone. The paper reports TCR Vbeta CDR3 sequencing of over 120 peripheral blood samples: approximately 41 ophthalmopathy, under 85 hyperthyroidism and some 17 progressor patients. Broad study findings and their caveats: Sample size was not statistically predetermined, and investigators were not blinded to group allocation. In cross-validation, a model built on a 13 V-J signature told ophthalmopathy apart from stable hyperthyroidism with over 85% sensitivity and about 81% specificity, and in testing the same model reached 80%/75%. In validation, the model predicted progression to ophthalmopathy a median of roughly six months before onset, with approximately 70% sensitivity and 72.22% specificity. Most expanded thyroid clonotypes (frequency above 0.001) were also detected in blood, a finding suggesting that blood repertoires may reflect thyroid immune responses.

Stable Graves' hyperthyroidism was defined as the absence of progression to ophthalmopathy over 18 months of follow-up. Hyperthyroidism patients were newly diagnosed, had a disease duration of under 2 months, and were aged 18 to 65 years. The study excluded patients with uncontrolled infections, other autoimmune diseases, pregnancy or lactation. Clinical symptoms, serum thyroxine and TRAb, thyroid ultrasound, and orbital computed tomography formed the basis for the diagnoses. Ficoll-Paque density gradient centrifugation was used to isolate PBMCs from around 9.1 ml of fresh peripheral blood. Total RNA was extracted using Trizol reagent, and RNA quality was assessed on an Agilent 2100 Bioanalyzer. The germline V gene sets CDR1 to MNHNS and CDR2 to SASEGT. The CDR3 runs 13 residues from the cysteine to the phenylalanine. CDR3 DNA only is kept here, 39 bases in frame from base 1.

The sequencing sample was made of blood. The sequence is built from TRBV6-1 and TRBJ1-2; there is no confident call for the D gene. The sequence derives from a man between 18 and 35 years old with Graves' hyperthyroidism. The CDR3 is CASRRTLIYGFTF. The DNA is TGTGCCAGCAGACGGACGTTAATCTATGGCTTCACCTTC.